This TCR beta chain appears in the sequencing data of a study of T cell repertoires in cytomegalovirus infection. Turning to the study itself: Signatures in public TCR beta sequences pointed to both CMV infection and matching HLA type. Study-wide findings and caveats: CMV carriers having the relevant HLA were flagged by cumulative public TCR beta family frequency. In two of eight donors, the top clonotype was HLA-C-restricted CMV-specific.

Germline trimming cut 4 bases from V and 5 bases from J; bases unmatched to any gene: 10. Germline assignment: CDR1 MNHEY and CDR2 SVGAGI. The CDR3 consists of 16 residues. About this clonotype: The antigen is unknown.

TCRdb recomputed calls from the reads with MiXCR, one row per CDR3 protein. The repertoire consists of approximately 300,000 distinct CDR3 sequences, with 25% to 30% occurring once and the leading ten covering about 19%. The chain links TRBV6-5 to TRBJ2-1, with 8 bases that match TRBD2. This receptor was taken from a human donor in good health (CMV status not recorded). Some clones in this sample may be carry-over from other donors' samples. The source material was cultured PBMCs, sampled from culture after CMV antigen stimulation. The CDR3 sequence is CASSSLGGRPDNEQFF. For the CDR3, the DNA is TGTGCCAGCAGTTCTTTGGGCGGGAGGCCCGACAATGAGCAGTTCTTC.